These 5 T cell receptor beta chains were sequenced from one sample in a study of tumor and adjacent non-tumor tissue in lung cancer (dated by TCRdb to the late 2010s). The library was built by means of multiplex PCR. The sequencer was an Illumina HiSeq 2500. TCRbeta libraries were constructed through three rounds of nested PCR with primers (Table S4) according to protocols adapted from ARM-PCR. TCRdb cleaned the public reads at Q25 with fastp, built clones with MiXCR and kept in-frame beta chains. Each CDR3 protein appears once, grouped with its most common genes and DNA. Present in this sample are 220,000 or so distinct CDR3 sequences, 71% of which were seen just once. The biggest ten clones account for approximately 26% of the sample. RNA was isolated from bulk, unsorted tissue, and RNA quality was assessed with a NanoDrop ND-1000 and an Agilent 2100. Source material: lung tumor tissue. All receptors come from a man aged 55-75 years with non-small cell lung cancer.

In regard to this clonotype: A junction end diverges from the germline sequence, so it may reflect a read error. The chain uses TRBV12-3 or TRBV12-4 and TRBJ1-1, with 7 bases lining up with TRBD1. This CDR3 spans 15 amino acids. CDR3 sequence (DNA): TGTGTCAGCAGTCCCCGGACAGGAGGGAACACTGGAGCTTTCTTT. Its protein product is CVSSPRTGGNTGAFF.

The CDR3 here is CASSQPGLPDEQYF. The CDR3, as DNA: TGTGCCAGCAGCCAGCCGGGGCTCCCAGACGAGCAGTACTTC. The chain carries TRBV7-9 and TRBJ2-7; either TRBD1 or TRBD2 may fit D (5 bases each). Germline V CDR1 and CDR2: SEHNR, FQNEAQ (reference sequence). V lost 5 bases to trimming and J lost 5 bases, with 16 bases between them. The CDR3 consists of 14 residues.

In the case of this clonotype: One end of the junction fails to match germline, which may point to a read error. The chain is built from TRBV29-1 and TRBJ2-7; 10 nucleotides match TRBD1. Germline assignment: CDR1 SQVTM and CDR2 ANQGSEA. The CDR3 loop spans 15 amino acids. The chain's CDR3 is CIVGIVGTGANEQYF. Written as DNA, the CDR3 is TGCATCGTTGGAATAGTGGGGACAGGGGCCAACGAGCAGTACTTC.

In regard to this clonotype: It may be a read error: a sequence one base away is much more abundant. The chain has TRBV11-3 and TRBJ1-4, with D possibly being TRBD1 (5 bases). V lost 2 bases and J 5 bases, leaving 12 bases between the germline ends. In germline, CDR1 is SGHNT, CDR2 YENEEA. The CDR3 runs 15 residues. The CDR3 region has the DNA TGTGCCAGCAGCTTAAGAGGAGGGACCAATGAAAAACTGTTTTTT. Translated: CASSLRGGTNEKLFF.

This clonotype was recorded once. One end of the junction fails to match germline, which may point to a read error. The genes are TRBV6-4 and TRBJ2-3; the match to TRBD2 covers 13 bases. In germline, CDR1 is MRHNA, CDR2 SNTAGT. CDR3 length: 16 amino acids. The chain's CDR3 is CTSSPRLAGGSDTQYF. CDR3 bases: TGTACCAGCAGTCCCAGACTAGCGGGAGGTTCAGATACGCAGTATTTT.